Described below is a single T cell receptor (beta chain) sequence and its context. The data belong to a study of shared clonotypes between healthy human individuals. Germline V lookup: CDR1 SNHLY, CDR2 FYNNEI. This CDR3 has 13 amino acids. The V gene lost 3 bases and the J gene lost 0 bases, with 5 bases spanning the gap. This table comes from immunoSEQ multiplex PCR, and its TCRdb copy is limited to in-frame clones, with some not included. In the table there are over 2 million clones, about 95% of which are singletons. Naive CD8 cells lacked CD45RO and underwent positive selection for CCR7, leaving out terminally differentiated effector memory CD45RA+ cells.

The J gene is TRBJ1-1, the V gene TRBV2; no clear D. Sequenced: naive CD8+ T cells sorted from blood. This TCR came from a man between 18 and 35 years old in good health. CDR3: CASSEFVNTEAFF. In nucleotides, the CDR3 is TGTGCCAGCAGTGAGTTTGTGAACACTGAAGCTTTCTTT. Full variable domain (outside the CDR3, taken from reference TRBV2 and TRBJ1-1): EPEVTQTPSHQVTQMGQEVILRCVPISNHLYFYWYRQILGQKVEFLVSFYNNEISEKSEIFDDQFSVERPDGSNFTLKIRSTKLEDSAMYFCASSEFVNTEAFFGQGTRLTVV.